This T cell receptor (beta chain) was identified in a study of cytomegalovirus exposure and HLA in healthy donors. Primers included in the PCR were 60 Vbeta and 13 Jbeta primers. TCRdb keeps only in-frame clones here, not all; method: immunoSEQ multiplex PCR. The sample gives about 59,000 clones, roughly 84% of which show up once; 1.5% to 2% is in the top ten. CDR1 SGHTA and CDR2 FQGNSA come from the germline V gene. V was pared by 0 bases and J by 2 bases, with 14 bases between. This CDR3 has 16 residues. The TCR originated in a human donor in good health. What was sequenced was PBMCs. V usage is TRBV7-2 and J usage is TRBJ2-7; TRBD1 might be the D (5 bases). The CDR3: CASSLAGQGGTYEQYF. CDR3 coding DNA: TGTGCCAGCAGCTTAGCCGGGCAGGGTGGAACCTACGAGCAGTACTTC.